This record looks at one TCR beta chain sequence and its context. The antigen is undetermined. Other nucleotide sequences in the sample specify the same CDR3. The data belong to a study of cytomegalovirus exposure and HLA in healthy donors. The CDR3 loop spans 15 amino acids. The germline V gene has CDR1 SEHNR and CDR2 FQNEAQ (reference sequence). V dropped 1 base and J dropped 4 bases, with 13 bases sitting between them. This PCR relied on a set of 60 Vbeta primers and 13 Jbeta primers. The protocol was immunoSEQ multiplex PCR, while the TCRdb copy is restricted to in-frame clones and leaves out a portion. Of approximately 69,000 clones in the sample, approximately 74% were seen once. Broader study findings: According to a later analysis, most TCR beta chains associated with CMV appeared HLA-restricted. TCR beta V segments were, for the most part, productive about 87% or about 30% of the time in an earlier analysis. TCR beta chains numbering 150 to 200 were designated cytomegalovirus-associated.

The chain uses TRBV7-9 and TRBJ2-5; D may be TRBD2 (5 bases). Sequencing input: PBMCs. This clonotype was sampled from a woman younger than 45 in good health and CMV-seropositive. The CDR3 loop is CASSLGLAGGETQYF. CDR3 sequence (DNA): TGTGCCAGCAGCTTAGGGCTAGCCGGAGGAGAGACCCAGTACTTC.